The TCR beta chain under discussion was sequenced for a study of cytomegalovirus exposure and HLA in healthy donors. Study-level information: From HLA-typed donors, an early data release held about 85 million unique TCRs. General study findings and limits: For presence/absence analyses, sequencing depth was assumed to be roughly uniform across donors. The majority of CMV-associated TCR beta chains were reported as apparently HLA-restricted in a later analysis. Rare TCR sequences predominated, though certain public TCRs were found in many donors.

Primers included in the PCR were 60 Vbeta and 13 Jbeta primers. Generated by immunoSEQ multiplex PCR, the TCRdb table keeps only in-frame clones and is missing some. In the table there are approximately 88,000 clones, around 76% of which are singletons. This clone was seen more than once but under ten times. Its antigen is unknown. This CDR3 contains 15 residues. Trimming took 2 bases from V and 3 from J; bases not matched to a gene: 4. CDR1 SGHTA and CDR2 FQGNSA come from the germline V gene. The origin of this receptor is a man younger than 35 in good health and CMV-seropositive. J is TRBJ2-5 and V is TRBV7-2, with 9 bases aligning to TRBD2. Input material: PBMCs. CDR3 coding DNA: TGTGCCAGCAGCTTACTAGCGGGGCCTGAAGAGACCCAGTACTTC. Translating it yields CASSLLAGPEETQYF. Full variable domain (remainder filled in from reference TRBV7-2 and TRBJ2-5): GAGVSQSPSNKVTEKGKDVELRCDPISGHTALYWYRQSLGQGLEFLIYFQGNSAPDKSGLPSDRFSAERTGGSVSTLTIQRTQQEDSAVYLCASSLLAGPEETQYFGPGTRLLVL.